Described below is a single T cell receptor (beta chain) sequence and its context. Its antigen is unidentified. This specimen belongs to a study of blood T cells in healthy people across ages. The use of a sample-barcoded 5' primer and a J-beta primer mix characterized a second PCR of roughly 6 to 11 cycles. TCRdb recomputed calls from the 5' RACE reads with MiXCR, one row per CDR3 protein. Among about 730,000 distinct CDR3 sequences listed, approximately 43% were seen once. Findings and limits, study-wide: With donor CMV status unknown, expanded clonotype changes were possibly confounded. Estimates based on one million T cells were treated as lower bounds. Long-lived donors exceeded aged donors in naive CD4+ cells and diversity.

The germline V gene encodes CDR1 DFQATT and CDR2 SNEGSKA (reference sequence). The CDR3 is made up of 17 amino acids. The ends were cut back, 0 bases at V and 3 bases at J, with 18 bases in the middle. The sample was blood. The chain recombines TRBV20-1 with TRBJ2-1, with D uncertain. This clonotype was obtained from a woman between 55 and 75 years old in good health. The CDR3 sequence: CSARDQPRLTGYNEQFF. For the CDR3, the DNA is TGCAGTGCTAGAGATCAGCCTAGGTTGACGGGCTACAATGAGCAGTTCTTC.